The 20 T cell receptor beta chains below all came from one sample that was sequenced in a study of cytotoxic CD8 clonotypes in ibrutinib-treated CLL. Data came from immunoSEQ multiplex PCR; TCRdb stores just in-frame clones and leaves some out. The sample holds 130,000 or so clones, roughly 80% seen once. Specimen: PBMCs, collected after 12 months of ibrutinib treatment. All receptors come from a human donor with chronic lymphocytic leukemia.

The V and J genes are TRBV2 and TRBJ1-5; D remains ambiguous. Germline-derived CDR1 and CDR2 are SNHLY and FYNNEI. V gave up 5 bases and J gave up 6 bases, with 8 bases separating them. This CDR3 spans 12 amino acids. CDR3 coding DNA: TGTGCCAGCAGTTACTCAGGTCAGCCCCAGCATTTT. It encodes CASSYSGQPQHF.

The rearrangement joins TRBV6-5 to TRBJ1-3; possibly TRBD1 for D (5 bases). The V end was cut by 3 bases, the J end by 2 bases, with 14 bases between. This CDR3 is built from 16 residues. Germline values: CDR1 MNHEY, CDR2 SVGAGI. The CDR3 spells CASSYSDTGTGNTIYF. The CDR3 coding sequence is TGTGCCAGCAGTTATTCGGACACCGGCACTGGAAACACCATATATTTT.

The rearrangement joins TRBV2 to TRBJ2-7; D not certain. This CDR3 comprises 14 residues. Trimming pared 8 bases from V and 0 bases from J, leaving 14 bases between. Looked up from germline, CDR1 is SNHLY and CDR2 is FYNNEI. The CDR3 coding sequence is TGTGCCAGCGGATCAACCATCCACTCCTACGAGCAGTACTTC. Translated: CASGSTIHSYEQYF.

Notes on this clone: The junction departs from the called germline gene at one end, perhaps through a read error. The chain recombines TRBV7-9 with TRBJ2-5; the match to TRBD2 covers 11 bases. The CDR3 is 15 residues long. Germline CDR1 is SEHNR and CDR2 is FQNEAQ (reference sequence). The CDR3 DNA follows: TGTGCCAGCAGGTTAGCGGGAGGGCTACAAGAGACCCAGTACTTC. It specifies CASRLAGGLQETQYF.

The chain combines TRBV30 with TRBJ1-2, with 8 bases that match TRBD1. CDR1 is GTSNPN, CDR2 SVGIG, per germline (reference sequence). The CDR3 contains 12 residues. Trimming took 2 bases from V and 7 from J; bases not matched to a gene: 3. CDR3 nucleotides: TGTGCCTGGAGTCAGGGGGCTGTTGGCTACACCTTC. It encodes CAWSQGAVGYTF.

This chain connects TRBV30 to TRBJ1-5, with D perhaps matching TRBD1 (5 bases). V lost 0 bases and J lost 4, with 10 bases in between. The CDR3 sequence is 14 residues long. CDR1 is GTSNPN, CDR2 SVGIG, per germline (reference sequence). In DNA form, the CDR3 reads TGTGCCTGGAGTGTAACGGGGGGAAATCAGCCCCAGCATTTT. Its translation is CAWSVTGGNQPQHF.

This rearrangement joins TRBV21-1 to TRBJ2-3; the table's D call, TRBD2, was not checked against the DNA. TRBV21-1 is marked as a pseudogene. This CDR3 is built from 15 residues. The CDR3 nucleotides read TGTGCCAGCAGCAAACCCGACTATAGCACAGATACGCAGTATTTT. This codes for CASSKPDYSTDTQYF.

The V call is TRBV19, the J call TRBJ1-1; a weak D match, TRBD1 (6 bases). The V and J ends lost 1 base and 1 base respectively, with 13 bases between them. The CDR3 runs to 16 residues. Germline V gene data show CDR1 as LNHDA and CDR2 as SQIVND (reference sequence). The CDR3 sequence: CASSIAAGVGNTEAFF. As DNA, the CDR3 is TGTGCCAGTAGTATAGCGGCAGGGGTCGGGAACACTGAAGCTTTCTTT.

The chain employs TRBV5-1 and TRBJ1-1; 8 bases align to TRBD1. The CDR3 runs to 17 residues. Looked up from germline, CDR1 is SGHRS and CDR2 is YFSETQ. Trimming cost V 0 bases and J 7 bases; bases outside gene matches: 14. In DNA form, the CDR3 reads TGCGCCAGCAGCTTGGACAGGACAGGGCACCCTTTTATTGAAGCTTTCTTT. Protein sequence: CASSLDRTGHPFIEAFF.

The chain has TRBV19 and TRBJ2-1; 11 bases map to TRBD2. The CDR3 extends over 15 amino acids. Trimming took 3 bases from V and 10 from J; bases not matched to a gene: 8. Germline CDR1 and CDR2: LNHDA and SQIVND (reference sequence). The DNA of the CDR3 is TGTGCCAGTAGTATTCTTAGCGGGAGGGTCCGGGAGCAGTTCTTC. Protein: CASSILSGRVREQFF.

This clone was picked up one time. This chain links TRBV11-3 with TRBJ2-7, with D unresolved. V lost 5 bases and J lost 3, with 11 bases in between. The CDR3 length is 13 residues. The germline V gene has CDR1 SGHNT and CDR2 YENEEA. CDR3 protein: CASSPPSLYEQYF. The CDR3, as DNA: TGTGCCAGCAGCCCACCATCCCTCTACGAGCAGTACTTC. Together with reference TRBV11-3 and TRBJ2-7, the CDR3 gives the full variable domain: EAGVVQSPRYKIIEKKQPVAFWCNPISGHNTLYWYLQNLGQGPELLIRYENEEAVDDSQLPKDRFSAERLKGVDSTLKIQPAELGDSAVYLCASSPPSLYEQYFGPGTRLTVT.

This clone was detected only a few times. The rearrangement uses TRBV4-2 and TRBJ1-2, with D possibly TRBD1 on 5 matching bases. Germline V lookup: CDR1 LGHNA, CDR2 YNFKEQ. This CDR3 region has 14 residues. V dropped 3 bases and J dropped 2 bases, with 10 bases sitting between them. In DNA form, the CDR3 reads TGTGCCAGCAGCCAGAGGGACGGGAACTATGGCTACACCTTC. Translated, it gives CASSQRDGNYGYTF.

The genes are TRBV7-9 and TRBJ2-7, with 9 bases lining up with TRBD1. Germline V gives CDR1 SEHNR, CDR2 FQNEAQ (reference sequence). V shed 6 bases and J 6 bases; nucleotides not matched to a gene: 12. The CDR3 consists of 15 residues. CDR3 protein: CASSLDGTGKFEQYF. The CDR3 DNA follows: TGTGCCAGCAGTCTCGATGGGACAGGGAAGTTCGAGCAGTACTTC.

The V call is TRBV10-2, the J call TRBJ1-5, with D perhaps matching TRBD1 (6 bases). The ends were cut back, 10 bases at V and 0 bases at J, with 13 bases in the middle. Germline loops: CDR1 WSHSY, CDR2 SAAADI. The CDR3 contains 14 residues. Written as DNA, the CDR3 is TGCGCCACCAAGGGGGGCAATAGCAATCAGCCCCAGCATTTT. Its protein product is CATKGGNSNQPQHF.

This clone was found once. The chain is built from TRBV6-5 and TRBJ2-7, with D possibly TRBD2 on 5 matching bases. Trimming removed 6 bases from V and 6 bases from J, with 15 bases in between. Germline CDR1 is MNHEY and CDR2 is SVGAGI. The CDR3 runs 13 residues. CDR3 coding DNA: TGTGCCAGCAGCCCTGCGGGCCTGGTCGAGCAGTACTTC. Its translation: CASSPAGLVEQYF.

The genes are TRBV28 and TRBJ1-5, with a possible D match to TRBD1 (5 bases). The CDR3 is made up of 13 amino acids. CDR1 and CDR2 (germline): MDHEN, SYDVKM. V gave up 7 bases and J gave up 3 bases, with 10 bases separating them. This CDR3 is CASIGALNQPQHF. The CDR3 nucleotides read TGTGCCAGCATTGGGGCACTCAATCAGCCCCAGCATTTT.

This clone appeared once. The genes are TRBV6-5 and TRBJ1-1; the D is unclear. The CDR3 loop spans 8 amino acids. Germline V gives CDR1 MNHEY, CDR2 SVGAGI. The V and J ends lost 6 bases and 8 bases respectively, with 1 base between them. CDR3 bases: TGTGCCAGCAGCGAAGCTTTCTTT. It specifies CASSEAFF.

The V and J genes are TRBV6-5 and TRBJ2-1, with unresolved D. In germline, CDR1 is MNHEY, CDR2 SVGAGI. V lost 0 bases to trimming and J lost 0 bases, with 9 bases between them. The CDR3 length is 16 residues. CDR3: CASSYSMDPSYNEQFF. CDR3 sequence (DNA): TGTGCCAGCAGTTACTCGATGGACCCCTCCTACAATGAGCAGTTCTTC.

The chain uses TRBV6-6 and TRBJ1-6, with 10 nucleotides matching TRBD1. The CDR3 is 15 residues long. From germline, CDR1 is MNHNY and CDR2 SVGAGI (reference sequence). V shed 0 bases, J shed 9 bases, and the junction held 2 bases outside the gene matches. The CDR3 DNA is TGTGCCAGCAGTTACTCGACAGGGGGCGGTTCACCCCTCCACTTT. Amino acids: CASSYSTGGGSPLHF.

The chain joins TRBV2 to TRBJ2-6; a possible D gene is TRBD1 (5 bases). V was clipped by 11 bases and J by 1 base, with 21 bases between them. The CDR3 is 17 amino acids. The germline CDR1 and CDR2 sequences are SNHLY and FYNNEI. The chain's CDR3 is CALEKGQGLSGANVLTF. The CDR3 DNA sequence: TGTGCCCTAGAGAAGGGGCAGGGTCTTTCTGGGGCCAACGTCCTGACTTTC.